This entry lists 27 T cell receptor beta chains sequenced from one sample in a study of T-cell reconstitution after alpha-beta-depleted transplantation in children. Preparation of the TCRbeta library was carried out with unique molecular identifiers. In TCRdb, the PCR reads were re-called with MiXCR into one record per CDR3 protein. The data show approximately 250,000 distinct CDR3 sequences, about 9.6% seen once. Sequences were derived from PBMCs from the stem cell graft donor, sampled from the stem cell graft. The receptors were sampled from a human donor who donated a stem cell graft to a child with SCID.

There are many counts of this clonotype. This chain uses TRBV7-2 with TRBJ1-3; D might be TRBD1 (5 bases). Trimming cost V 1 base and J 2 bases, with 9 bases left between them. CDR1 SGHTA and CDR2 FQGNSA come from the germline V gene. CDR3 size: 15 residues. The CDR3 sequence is CASSLGGGAGNTIYF. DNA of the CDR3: TGTGCCAGCAGCTTAGGCGGGGGAGCTGGAAACACCATATATTTT.

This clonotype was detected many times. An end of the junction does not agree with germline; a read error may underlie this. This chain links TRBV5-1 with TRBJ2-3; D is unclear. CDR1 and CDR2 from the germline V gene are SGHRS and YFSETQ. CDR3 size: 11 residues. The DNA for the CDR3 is TGTGCCAGCAGTTTGGGGGATACGCAGTATTTT. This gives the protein CASSLGDTQYF.

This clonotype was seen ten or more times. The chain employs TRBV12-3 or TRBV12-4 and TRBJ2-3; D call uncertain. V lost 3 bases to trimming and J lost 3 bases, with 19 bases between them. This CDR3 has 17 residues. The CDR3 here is CASSFPARLFPTDTQYF. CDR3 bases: TGTGCCAGCAGTTTTCCGGCTAGATTGTTCCCTACAGATACGCAGTATTTT.

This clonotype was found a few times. CDR3 DNA sequence: TGTGCCAGCTCACCTGGGTTAATGACTGGCTACACCTTC. Translation gives CASSPGLMTGYTF. This chain uses TRBV18 with TRBJ1-2; D remains ambiguous. This CDR3 has 13 amino acids. From germline, CDR1 is KGHSH and CDR2 LQKENI. Trimming left V 3 bases short and J 7 bases short, with 12 bases between.

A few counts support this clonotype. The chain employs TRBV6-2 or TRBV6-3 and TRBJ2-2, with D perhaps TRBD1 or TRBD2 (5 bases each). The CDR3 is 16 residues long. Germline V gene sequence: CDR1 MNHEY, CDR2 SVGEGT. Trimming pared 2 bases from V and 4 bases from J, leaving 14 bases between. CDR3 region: CASSYRDGRLTGELFF. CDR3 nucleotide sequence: TGTGCCAGCAGTTACAGGGACGGAAGACTCACCGGGGAGCTGTTTTTT.

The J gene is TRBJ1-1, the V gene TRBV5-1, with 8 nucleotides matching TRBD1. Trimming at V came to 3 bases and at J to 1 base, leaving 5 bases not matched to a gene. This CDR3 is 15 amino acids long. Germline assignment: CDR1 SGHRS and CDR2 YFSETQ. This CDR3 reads CASSSGGTGNTEAFF. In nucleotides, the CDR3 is TGCGCCAGCAGCTCCGGAGGGACAGGGAACACTGAAGCTTTCTTT. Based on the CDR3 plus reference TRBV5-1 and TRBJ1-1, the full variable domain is KAGVTQTPRYLIKTRGQQVTLSCSPISGHRSVSWYQQTPGQGLQFLFEYFSETQRNKGNFPGRFSGRQFSNSRSEMNVSTLELGDSALYLCASSSGGTGNTEAFFGQGTRLTVV.

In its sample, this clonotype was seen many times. For the CDR3, the DNA is TGCGCCAGCAGCTTTGGACCAAGCACAGATACGCAGTATTTT. Protein sequence: CASSFGPSTDTQYF. The chain couples TRBV5-1 to TRBJ2-3; unclear D gene. V was pared by 2 bases and J by 0 bases, with 7 bases between. Germline V gene lookup returns CDR1 SGHRS and CDR2 YFSETQ. The CDR3 is 14 amino acids.

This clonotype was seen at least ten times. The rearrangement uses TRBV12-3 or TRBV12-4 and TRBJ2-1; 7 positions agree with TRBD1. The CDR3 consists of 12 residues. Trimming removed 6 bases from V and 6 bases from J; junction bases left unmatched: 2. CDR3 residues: CASRDRINEQFF. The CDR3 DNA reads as TGTGCCAGCAGGGACAGGATCAATGAGCAGTTCTTC.

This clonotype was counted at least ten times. In DNA, the CDR3 is TGTGCCAGCAGCCAAGTGGGACAGAGCTCGACAACTAATGAAAAACTGTTTTTT. It yields the protein CASSQVGQSSTTNEKLFF. V and J are TRBV4-2 and TRBJ1-4; 7 bases align to TRBD1. Unmatched junction bases numbered 8, after V lost 1 base and J lost 0 bases. The CDR3 spans 18 residues. Germline lookup yields CDR1 LGHNA and CDR2 YNFKEQ.

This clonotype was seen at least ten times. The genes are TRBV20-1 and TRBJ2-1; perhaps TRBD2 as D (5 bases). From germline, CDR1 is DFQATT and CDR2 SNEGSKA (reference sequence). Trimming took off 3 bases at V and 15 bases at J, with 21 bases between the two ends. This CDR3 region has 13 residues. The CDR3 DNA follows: TGCAGTGCTAGGGATCCTAAGAGAGGGTACCGGTTCTTC. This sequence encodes CSARDPKRGYRFF.

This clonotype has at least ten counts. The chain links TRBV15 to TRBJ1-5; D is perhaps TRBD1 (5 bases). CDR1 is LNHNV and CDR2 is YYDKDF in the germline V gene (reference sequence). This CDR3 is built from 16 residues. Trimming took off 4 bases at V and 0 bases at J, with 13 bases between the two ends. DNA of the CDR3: TGTGCCACCAGCACATTCCGGGGGAATAGCAATCAGCCCCAGCATTTT. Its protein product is CATSTFRGNSNQPQHF.

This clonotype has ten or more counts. Written as DNA, the CDR3 is TGTGCCAGCAGTCGTAGGTGGATACCCCAATCCGGCCAAGAGACCCAGTACTTC. Amino acid sequence: CASSRRWIPQSGQETQYF. The V gene is TRBV6-5, the J gene TRBJ2-5; no definite D call. The germline V and J ends were trimmed by 5 bases and 1 base, with 23 bases remaining between them. CDR1 and CDR2 from the germline V gene are MNHEY and SVGAGI. The CDR3 runs to 18 residues.

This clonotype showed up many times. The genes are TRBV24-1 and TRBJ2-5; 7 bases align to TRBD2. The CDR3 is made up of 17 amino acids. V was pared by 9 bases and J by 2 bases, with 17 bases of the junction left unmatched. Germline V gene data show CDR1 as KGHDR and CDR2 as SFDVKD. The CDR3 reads CATSDPLAVEEQETQYF. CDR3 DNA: TGTGCCACCTCCGACCCTCTAGCGGTGGAAGAACAAGAGACCCAGTACTTC.

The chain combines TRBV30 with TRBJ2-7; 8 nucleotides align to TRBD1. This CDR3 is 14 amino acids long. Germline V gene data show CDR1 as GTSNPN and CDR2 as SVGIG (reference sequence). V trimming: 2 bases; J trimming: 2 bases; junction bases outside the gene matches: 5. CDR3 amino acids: CAWSSDRGPYEQYF. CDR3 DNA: TGTGCCTGGAGTTCCGACAGGGGTCCCTACGAGCAGTACTTC.

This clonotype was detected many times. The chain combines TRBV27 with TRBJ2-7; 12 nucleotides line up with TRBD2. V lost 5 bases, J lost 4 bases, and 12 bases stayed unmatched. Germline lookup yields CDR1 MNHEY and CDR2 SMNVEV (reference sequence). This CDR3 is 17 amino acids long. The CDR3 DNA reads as TGTGCCAGCAGTCCACGCGGGACTAGCGGGCTAGTATACGAGCAGTACTTC. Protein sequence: CASSPRGTSGLVYEQYF.

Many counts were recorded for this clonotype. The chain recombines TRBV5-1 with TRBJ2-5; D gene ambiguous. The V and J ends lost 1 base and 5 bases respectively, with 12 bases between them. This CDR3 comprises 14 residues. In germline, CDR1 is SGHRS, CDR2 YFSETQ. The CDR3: CASSLYPGRETQYF. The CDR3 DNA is TGCGCCAGCAGCTTGTACCCGGGTAGGGAGACCCAGTACTTC.

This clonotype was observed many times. In DNA form, the CDR3 reads TGTGCCAGCAGCTTATCCATGGGACGGCTCAATTCACCCCTCCACTTT. Translating gives CASSLSMGRLNSPLHF. This sequence joins TRBV7-8 and TRBJ1-6; the D gene is possibly TRBD1 (5 bases). V lost 2 bases and J lost 7, with 15 bases in between. The CDR3 has 16 residues. The germline V gene encodes CDR1 SGHVS and CDR2 FQNEAQ.

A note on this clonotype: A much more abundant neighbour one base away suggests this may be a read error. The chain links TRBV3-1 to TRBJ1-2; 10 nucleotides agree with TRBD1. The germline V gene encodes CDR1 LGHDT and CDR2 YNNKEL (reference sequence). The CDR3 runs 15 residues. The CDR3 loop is CASSQGGQGNYGDTF. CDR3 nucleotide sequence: TGTGCCAGCAGCCAAGGGGGACAGGGGAACTATGGCGACACCTTC. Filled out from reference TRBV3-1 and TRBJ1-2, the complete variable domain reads DTAVSQTPKYLVTQMGNDKSIKCEQNLGHDTMYWYKQDSKKFLKIMFSYNNKELIINETVPNRFSPKSPDKAHLNLHINSLELGDSAVYFCASSQGGQGNYGDTFGSGTRLTVV.

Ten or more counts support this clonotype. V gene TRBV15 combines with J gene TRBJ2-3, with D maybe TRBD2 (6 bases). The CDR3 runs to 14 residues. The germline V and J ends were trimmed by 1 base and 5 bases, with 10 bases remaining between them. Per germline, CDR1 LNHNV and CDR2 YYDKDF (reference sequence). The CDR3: CATSRGLGGDTQYF. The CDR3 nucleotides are TGTGCCACCAGCAGAGGTCTGGGGGGAGATACGCAGTATTTT.

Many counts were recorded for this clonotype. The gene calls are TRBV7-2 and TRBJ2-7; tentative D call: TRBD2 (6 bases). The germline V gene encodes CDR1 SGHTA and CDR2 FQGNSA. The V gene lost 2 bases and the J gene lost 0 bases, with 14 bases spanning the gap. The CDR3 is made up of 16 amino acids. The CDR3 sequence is CASSLKSGVHSYEQYF. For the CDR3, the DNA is TGTGCCAGCAGCTTAAAATCGGGGGTCCACTCCTACGAGCAGTACTTC.

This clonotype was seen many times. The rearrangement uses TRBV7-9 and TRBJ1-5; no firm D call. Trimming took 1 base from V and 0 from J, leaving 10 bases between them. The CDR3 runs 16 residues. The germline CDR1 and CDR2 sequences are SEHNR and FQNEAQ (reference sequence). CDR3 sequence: CASSLETGYSNQPQHF. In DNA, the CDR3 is TGTGCCAGCAGCTTAGAGACGGGATATAGCAATCAGCCCCAGCATTTT.

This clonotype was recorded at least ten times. The CDR3 reads CASSPPPDMIGTGTGELFF. CDR3 DNA sequence: TGTGCCAGCAGCCCCCCCCCGGACATGATCGGAACGGGCACCGGGGAGCTGTTTTTT. The V gene is TRBV6-2 or TRBV6-3, the J gene TRBJ2-2; a weak D match, TRBD1 (5 bases). The CDR3 loop spans 19 amino acids. The V end lost 6 bases, the J end lost 4 bases, and 27 bases lay between the germline ends. Germline values: CDR1 MNHEY, CDR2 SVGEGT.

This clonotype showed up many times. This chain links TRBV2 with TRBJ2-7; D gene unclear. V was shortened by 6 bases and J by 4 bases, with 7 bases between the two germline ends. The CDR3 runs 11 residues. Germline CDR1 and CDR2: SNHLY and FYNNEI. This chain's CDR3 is CASSAQYEQYF. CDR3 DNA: TGTGCCAGCAGCGCCCAGTACGAGCAGTACTTC.

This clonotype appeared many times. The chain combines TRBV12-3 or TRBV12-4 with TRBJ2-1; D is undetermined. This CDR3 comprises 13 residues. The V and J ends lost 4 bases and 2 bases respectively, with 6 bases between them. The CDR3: CASSYGPYNEQFF. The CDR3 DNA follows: TGTGCCAGCAGTTATGGACCCTACAATGAGCAGTTCTTC.

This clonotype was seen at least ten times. The CDR3 nucleotides are TGTGCCAGCAATCAAGTGGGGGTAGGGTCACCCCTCCACTTT. It codes for CASNQVGVGSPLHF. The chain couples TRBV7-8 to TRBJ1-6; D perhaps matches TRBD1 (5 bases). This CDR3 comprises 14 residues. Germline V gene lookup returns CDR1 SGHVS and CDR2 FQNEAQ. Trimming took off 7 bases at V and 10 bases at J, with 17 bases between the two ends.

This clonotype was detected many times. The CDR3 here is CASTYSGGEQFF. The CDR3 coding sequence is TGCGCCAGCACCTACTCGGGGGGTGAGCAGTTCTTC. The chain uses TRBV5-1 and TRBJ2-1; 7 bases line up with TRBD2. Trimming cost V 6 bases and J 9 bases; bases outside gene matches: 6. Germline CDR1 and CDR2: SGHRS and YFSETQ. The CDR3 runs to 12 residues.

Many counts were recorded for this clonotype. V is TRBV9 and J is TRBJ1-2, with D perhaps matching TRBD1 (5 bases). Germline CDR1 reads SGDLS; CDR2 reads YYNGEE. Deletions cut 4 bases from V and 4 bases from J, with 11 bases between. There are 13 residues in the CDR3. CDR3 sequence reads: CASSRPGPYGYTF. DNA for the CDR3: TGTGCCAGCAGCCGGCCGGGGCCCTATGGCTACACCTTC.